These 3 T cell receptor beta chains were all obtained from the same sample, sequenced in a study of shared clonotypes between healthy human individuals. The naive CD8 population came from CD45RO-negative cells selected for CCR7, without terminally differentiated effector memory CD45RA+ cells. Clones were sequenced by immunoSEQ multiplex PCR, and TCRdb holds only the in-frame ones, with some missing. This table holds just over 2,000,000 clones, 85% to 95% found once. The sample consisted of naive CD8+ T cells sorted from blood. The receptors were sampled from a young man in good health.

The gene calls are TRBV15 and TRBJ2-7; D might be TRBD2 (5 bases). The germline V gene encodes CDR1 LNHNV and CDR2 YYDKDF (reference sequence). V was trimmed by 1 base and J by 6 bases, leaving 16 bases between them. This CDR3 spans 15 amino acids. CDR3 nucleotide sequence: TGTGCCACCAGCAGAGGGGGTAGCGTTGATCCCGAGCAGTACTTC. This translates into CATSRGGSVDPEQYF.

V is TRBV2 and J is TRBJ2-3; D call uncertain. V was shortened by 2 bases and J by 3 bases, with 3 bases between the two germline ends. The CDR3 is made up of 12 amino acids. In germline, CDR1 is SNHLY, CDR2 FYNNEI. The CDR3 bases are TGTGCCAGCAGTGAACAGACAGATACGCAGTATTTT. Protein: CASSEQTDTQYF.

The rearrangement uses TRBV29-1 and TRBJ2-2; TRBD1 matches 8 bases. Germline assignment: CDR1 SQVTM and CDR2 ANQGSEA. The CDR3 runs 14 residues. Unmatched junction bases numbered 6, after V lost 4 bases and J lost 5 bases. CDR3 in amino acids: CSVAVTGATGELFF. The CDR3 DNA reads TGCAGCGTTGCGGTGACAGGGGCGACCGGGGAGCTGTTTTTT.